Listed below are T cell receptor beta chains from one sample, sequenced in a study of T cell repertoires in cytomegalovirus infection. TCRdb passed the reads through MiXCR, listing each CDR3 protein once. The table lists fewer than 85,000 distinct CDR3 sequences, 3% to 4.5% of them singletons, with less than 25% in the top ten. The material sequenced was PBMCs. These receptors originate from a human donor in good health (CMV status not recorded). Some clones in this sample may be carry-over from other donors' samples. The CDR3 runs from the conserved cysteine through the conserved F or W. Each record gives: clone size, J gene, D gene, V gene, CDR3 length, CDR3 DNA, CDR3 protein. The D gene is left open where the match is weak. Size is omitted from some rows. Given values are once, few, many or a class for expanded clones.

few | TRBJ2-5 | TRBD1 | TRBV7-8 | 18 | TGTGCCAGCAGCTTATCACGCACCGGGACAGGGGGCCGGGAGACCCAGTACTTC | CASSLSRTGTGGRETQYF
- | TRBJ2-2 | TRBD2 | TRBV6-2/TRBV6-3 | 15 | TGTGCCAGCAGTTCCCAAGCGGGAGCATCCGGGGAGCTGTCTTTT | CASSSQAGASGELSF
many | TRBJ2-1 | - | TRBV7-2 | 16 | TGTGCCAGCAGCTTAGTTCAGGGATTCTTAATCAATGAGCAGTTCTTC | CASSLVQGFLINEQFF
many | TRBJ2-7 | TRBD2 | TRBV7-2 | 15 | TGTGCCAGCAGCCCGTTTCGAGTAGCGGGAGGCGAGCAGTACTTC | CASSPFRVAGGEQYF
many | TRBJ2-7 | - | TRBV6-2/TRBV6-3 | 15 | TGTGCCAGCAGTTACTCGATGGGCGGAGCCTACGAGCAGTACTTC | CASSYSMGGAYEQYF
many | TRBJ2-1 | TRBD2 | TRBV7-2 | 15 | TGTGCCAGCAGGTTAGCGGGGGGAGCCTACAATGAGCAGTTCTTC | CASRLAGGAYNEQFF
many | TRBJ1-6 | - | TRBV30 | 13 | TGTGCCTGGAGTACAGGGTCGAATTCACCCCTCCACTTT | CAWSTGSNSPLHF
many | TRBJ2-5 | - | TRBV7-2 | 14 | TGTGCCAGCAGCTCCCTCGGGGGGCGAGAGACCCAGTACTTC | CASSSLGGRETQYF
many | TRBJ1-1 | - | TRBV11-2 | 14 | TGTGCCAGCAGCTTTGACGGACGGAACACTGAAGCTTTCTTT | CASSFDGRNTEAFF
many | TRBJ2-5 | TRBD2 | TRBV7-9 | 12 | TGTGCCAGCAGCCGGGACTATCCGACCCAGTACTTC | CASSRDYPTQYF
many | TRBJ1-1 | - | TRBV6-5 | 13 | TGTGCCAGCAGTTTCAGACAGAACACTGAAGCTTTCTTT | CASSFRQNTEAFF
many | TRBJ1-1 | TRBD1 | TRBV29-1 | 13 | TGCAGCGTAAGGGGACAGCAGAACACTGAAGCTTTCTTT | CSVRGQQNTEAFF
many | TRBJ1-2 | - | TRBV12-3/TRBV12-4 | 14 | TGTGCCAGCAGTTCCAGACAGAAGGGTCGGGGCTACACCTTC | CASSSRQKGRGYTF
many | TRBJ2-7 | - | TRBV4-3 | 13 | TGCGCCAGCAGCCAACAAGGCGGGTACGAGCAGTACTTC | CASSQQGGYEQYF
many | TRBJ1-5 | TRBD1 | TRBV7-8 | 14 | TGTGCCAGCAGCCCAGGGGGCGGGGATCAGCCCCAGCATTTT | CASSPGGGDQPQHF
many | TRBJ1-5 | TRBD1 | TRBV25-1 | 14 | TGTGCCAGCAGTGCGACAGGGGGCAATCAGCCCCAGCATTTT | CASSATGGNQPQHF
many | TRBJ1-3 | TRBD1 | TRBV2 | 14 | TGTGCCAGCAGGGGGACAGGAAAAGGGGACACCATATATTTT | CASRGTGKGDTIYF
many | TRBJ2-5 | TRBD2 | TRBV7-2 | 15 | TGTGCCAGCACTCCCAGCGGGAGGGGGAGGAAGACCCAGTACTTC | CASTPSGRGRKTQYF
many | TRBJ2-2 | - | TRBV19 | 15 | TGTGCCAGTAGTATCAACAGAGCGAACACCGGGGAGCTGTTTTTT | CASSINRANTGELFF
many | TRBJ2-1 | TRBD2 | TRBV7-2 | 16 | TGTGCCAGCAGCTTAGCCGGGACTAGCGGGAGCAATGAGCAGTTCTTC | CASSLAGTSGSNEQFF
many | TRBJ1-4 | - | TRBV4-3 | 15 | TGCGCCAGCAGCCAATTTTGGACAGTGGGAGAAAAACTGTTTTTT | CASSQFWTVGEKLFF
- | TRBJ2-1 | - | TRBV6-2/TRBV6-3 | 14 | TGTGCCAGCACCGACGGGAAGTCCTACAATGAGCAGTTCTTC | CASTDGKSYNEQFF
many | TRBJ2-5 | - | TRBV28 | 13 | TGTGCCAGCAGGGGGTACTCTAGGGAGACCCAGTACTTC | CASRGYSRETQYF
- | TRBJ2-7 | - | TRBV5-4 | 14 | TGTGCCAGCAGCTTGATTCAGGGTAAAGGCGAGCAGTACTTC | CASSLIQGKGEQYF
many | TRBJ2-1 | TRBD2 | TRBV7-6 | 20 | TGTGCCAGCAGCTTAGGATGGTCTAGCGGGGCTAAACGCTCCTACAATGAGCAGTTCTTC | CASSLGWSSGAKRSYNEQFF
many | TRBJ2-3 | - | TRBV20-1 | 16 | TGCAGTGCTTCTAAGACCCGCCAGTCTAGCACAGATACGCAGTATTTT | CSASKTRQSSTDTQYF
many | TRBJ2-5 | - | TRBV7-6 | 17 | TGTGCCAGCGGATACAACAAGGGGGGGGCAAGCCAAGAGACCCAGTACTTC | CASGYNKGGASQETQYF
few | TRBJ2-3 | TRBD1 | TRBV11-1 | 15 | TGTGCCAGCACCCGGGACAGGGTAGGGGCAGATACGCAGTATTTT | CASTRDRVGADTQYF
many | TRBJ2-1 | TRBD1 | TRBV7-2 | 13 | TGTGCCAGCAGCGTAGACAGGGTTCAAGAGCAGTTCTTC | CASSVDRVQEQFF
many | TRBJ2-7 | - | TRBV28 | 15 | TGTGCCAGCAGTTTAGGTAGCGTCCCCTCCTACGAGCAGTACTTC | CASSLGSVPSYEQYF
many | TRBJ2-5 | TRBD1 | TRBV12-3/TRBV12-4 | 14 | TGTGCCAGCAGTTTAGCAGGGACAGGGGTTGCCCAGTACTTC | CASSLAGTGVAQYF
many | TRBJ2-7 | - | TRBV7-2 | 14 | TGTGCCAGCAGCCCGGCGGGACAGAACTACGAGCAGTACTTC | CASSPAGQNYEQYF
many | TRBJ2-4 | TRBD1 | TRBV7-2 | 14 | TGTGCCAGCAGCACCAGACAGGGCAAAAACATTCAGTACTTC | CASSTRQGKNIQYF
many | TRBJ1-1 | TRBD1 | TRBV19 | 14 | TGTGCCAGTAGTTCGACAGGGGCGGTCACTGAAGCTTTCTTT | CASSSTGAVTEAFF
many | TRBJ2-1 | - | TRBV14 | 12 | TGTGCCAGCAGATCGGACCCGGGCGAGCAGTTCTTC | CASRSDPGEQFF
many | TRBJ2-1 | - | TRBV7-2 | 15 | TGTGCCAGCAGCTTAGCTGGCGCCCTCTACAATGAGCAGTTCTTC | CASSLAGALYNEQFF
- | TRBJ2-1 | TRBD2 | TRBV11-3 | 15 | TGTGCCAGCAGCCGAACGACTAGCGGATACAATGAGCAGTTCTTC | CASSRTTSGYNEQFF
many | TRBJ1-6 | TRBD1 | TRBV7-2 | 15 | TGTGCCAGCAGCTCAGGGGACAGGAGACATCTAGCCCTCCACTTT | CASSSGDRRHLALHF
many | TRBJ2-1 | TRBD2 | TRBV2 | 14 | TGTGCCAGCAGCGTAGCGGGTCGCTACAATGAGCAGTTCTTC | CASSVAGRYNEQFF
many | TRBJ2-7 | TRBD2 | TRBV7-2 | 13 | TGTGCCAGCAGCAGCAGCGGGGCCTACGAGCAGTACTTC | CASSSSGAYEQYF
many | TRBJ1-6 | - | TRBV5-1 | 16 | TGCGCCAGCAGCTTCAGGTCGACAGGCCCTGGTTCACCCCTCCACTTT | CASSFRSTGPGSPLHF
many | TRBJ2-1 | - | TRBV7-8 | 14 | TGTGCCAGCAGCTTTCGGCGGTACGACAATGAGCAGTTCTTC | CASSFRRYDNEQFF
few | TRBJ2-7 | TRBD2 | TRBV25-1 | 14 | TGTGCCACCACCGGGGACTACCCCCCGTACGAGCAGTACTTC | CATTGDYPPYEQYF
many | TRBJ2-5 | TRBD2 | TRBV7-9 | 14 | TGTGCCAGCAGCTTGACCCGGGACTACGGGACCCAGTACTTC | CASSLTRDYGTQYF
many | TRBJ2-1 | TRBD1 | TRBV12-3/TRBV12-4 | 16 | TGTGCCAGCAGCTCCTTAGACAGGGGGCGAGGTAATGAGCAGTTCTTC | CASSSLDRGRGNEQFF
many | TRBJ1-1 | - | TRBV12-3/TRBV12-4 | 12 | TGTGCCAGCAGTTTGGGGGCCGGGGAAGCTTTCTTT | CASSLGAGEAFF
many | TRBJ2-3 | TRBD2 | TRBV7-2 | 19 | TGTGCCAGCAGCTTAGCGCCCGGGAGTAGCGGGAGGTTGACAGATACGCAGTATTTT | CASSLAPGSSGRLTDTQYF
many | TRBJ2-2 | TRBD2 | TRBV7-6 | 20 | TGTGCCAGCAGCTTACGCCGGGGGGCTAGCGGGAGATCTTACACCGGGGAGCTGTTTTTT | CASSLRRGASGRSYTGELFF
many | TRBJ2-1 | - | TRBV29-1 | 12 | TGCAGCGTTGAGTACTCCTACAATGAGCAGTTCTTC | CSVEYSYNEQFF
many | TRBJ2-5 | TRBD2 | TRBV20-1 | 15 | TGCAGTGCTAGAGACGGACTAGCGGGAGAGGAGACCCAGTACTTC | CSARDGLAGEETQYF
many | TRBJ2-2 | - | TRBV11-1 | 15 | TGTGCCAGCAGCCCCATGACATCGAACACCGGGGAGCTGTTTTTT | CASSPMTSNTGELFF
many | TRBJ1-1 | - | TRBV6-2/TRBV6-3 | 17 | TGTGCCAGCAGTTACCCCCTAGAATGGAGATTGAACACTGAAGCTTTCTTT | CASSYPLEWRLNTEAFF